This T cell receptor beta chain was identified in a study of Graves' ophthalmopathy and Graves' hyperthyroidism. The CDR3 loop spans 15 amino acids. Germline CDR1 is LNHDA and CDR2 is SQIVND (reference sequence). V lost 11 bases and J lost 6; bases outside the gene matches: 19. This clonotype was observed a few times. TCR beta CDR3 regions were amplified from RNA transcripts. Second-round multiplex PCR followed a first-round RT-PCR using HTBI primers. TCRdb re-analysed the multiplex PCR reads in MiXCR, keeping a single row per CDR3 protein. Among over a million distinct CDR3 sequences listed, less than 45% were seen once.

What was sequenced was peripheral blood or thyroid tissue (not recorded which). This clonotype was obtained from an adult man with Graves' hyperthyroidism. The chain recombines TRBV19 with TRBJ2-7; TRBD1 agrees at 7 bases. CDR3 in DNA: TGTGCCTGGAGTGACACCCGGACGACAGGGAGCGAGCAGTACTTC. It yields the protein CAWSDTRTTGSEQYF.